The clone carrying this T cell receptor (beta chain) was observed a few times. Antigen unknown. Combining iRepertoire HTBI primers with Arm-PCR of CDR3 regions, the authors built TCR beta libraries. MiXCR, applied by TCRdb to the multiplex PCR reads, yields one record per CDR3 protein. In the table there are approximately 470,000 distinct CDR3 sequences, around 15% of which are singletons. Time point here: newly diagnosed GD, antithyroid drugs for less than 3 months. Following extraction of RNA from PBMCs, that RNA was used to make the TCR library. Approximately 10-milliliter peripheral blood samples went into EDTA tubes. The sample comes from a study of regulatory T cells in long-lasting Graves disease. Study conclusions and caveats: Newly diagnosed patients had higher TCR diversity than persistent Graves' patients did. Sample size was small, which may have lowered accuracy.

Germline V CDR1 and CDR2: ENHRY, SYGVKD. After removal of 11 bases from V and 5 bases from J, the junction contained 7 bases not matched to a gene. The CDR3 sequence is 12 residues long. This sample also belongs to another study, concerning T cells in Graves' hyperthyroidism and ophthalmopathy. That work adds: HTBI primers were used for first-round RT-PCR of the TCR CDR3.

This chain uses TRBV10-3 with TRBJ2-5; 8 positions agree with TRBD1. The sample was peripheral blood mononuclear cells (PBMCs), taken at new diagnosis, from a patient treated with antithyroid drugs. The TCR comes from a man between 40 and 49 years old with Graves disease. In DNA, the CDR3 is TGTGCCGCCAGCCGGGACAGGGAGACCCAGTACTTC. It is translated as CAASRDRETQYF.